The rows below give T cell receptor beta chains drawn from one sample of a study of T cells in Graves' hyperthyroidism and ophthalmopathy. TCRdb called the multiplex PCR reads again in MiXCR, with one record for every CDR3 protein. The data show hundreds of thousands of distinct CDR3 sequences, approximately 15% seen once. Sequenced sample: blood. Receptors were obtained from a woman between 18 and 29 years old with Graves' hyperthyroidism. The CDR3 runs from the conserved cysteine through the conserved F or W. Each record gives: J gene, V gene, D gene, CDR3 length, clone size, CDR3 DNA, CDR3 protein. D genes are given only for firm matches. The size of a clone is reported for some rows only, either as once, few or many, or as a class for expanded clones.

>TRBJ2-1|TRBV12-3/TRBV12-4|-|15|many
TGTGCCAGCAGTTTTAGGAGGTTCTCCTACAATGAGCAGTTCTTC
CASSFRRFSYNEQFF
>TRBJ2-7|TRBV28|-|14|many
TGTGCCAGCAGTTTATTGGATCCCTCCTACGAGCAGTACTTC
CASSLLDPSYEQYF
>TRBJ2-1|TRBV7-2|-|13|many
TGTGCCAGCAGCTTAGGGGCCTGGGATGAGCAGTTCTTC
CASSLGAWDEQFF
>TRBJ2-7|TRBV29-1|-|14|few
TGCAGCGTTTTCAGCTCCCGAGTCCCCTACGAGCAGTACTTC
CSVFSSRVPYEQYF
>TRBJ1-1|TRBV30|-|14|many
TGTGCCTGGAGTAGGGACCGCGGCCTCACTGAAGCTTTCTTT
CAWSRDRGLTEAFF
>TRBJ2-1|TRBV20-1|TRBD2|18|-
TGCAGTGCTAGACCCTCCCCGGGCGGGAGGACCTCCTACAATGAGCAGTTCTTC
CSARPSPGGRTSYNEQFF
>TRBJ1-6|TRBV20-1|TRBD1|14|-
TGCAGTGCTAGTGTCGACAGGGATAATTCACCCCTCCACTTT
CSASVDRDNSPLHF
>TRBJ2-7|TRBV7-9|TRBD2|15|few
TGTGCCAGCAGCCGGGGGGGCGGGACCCACTACGAGCAGTACTTC
CASSRGGGTHYEQYF
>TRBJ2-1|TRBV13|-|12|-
TGTGCCAGCACCCGGGGAGGGGGCGGTGTGTTCTTC
CASTRGGGGVFF
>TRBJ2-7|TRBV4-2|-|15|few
TGTGCCAGCAGCCAAGATTTCGGCTTAGGGGGCGAGCAGTACTTC
CASSQDFGLGGEQYF
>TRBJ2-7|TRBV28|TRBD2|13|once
TGTGCCACGCCTCGGGAGGGGCGTCGGGAGCAGTACTTC
CATPREGRREQYF
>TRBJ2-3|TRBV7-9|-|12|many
TGTGCCAGCAGCTTATTTGGGGATACGCAGTATTTT
CASSLFGDTQYF
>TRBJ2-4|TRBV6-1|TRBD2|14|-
TGTGCCAGCAGTCGGACTAGCGGGATGAACATTCAGTACTTC
CASSRTSGMNIQYF
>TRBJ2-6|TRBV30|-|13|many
TGTGCCTGGAATATTGGTGGGGCCAACGTCCTGACTTTC
CAWNIGGANVLTF
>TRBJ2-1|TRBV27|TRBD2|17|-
TGTGCCAGCAGTCAATCCCCTGCGGGAGGGGTCTACAATGAGCAGTTCTTC
CASSQSPAGGVYNEQFF
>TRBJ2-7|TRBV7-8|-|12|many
TGTGCCAGCAGCTATACGGACTACGAGCAGTACTTC
CASSYTDYEQYF
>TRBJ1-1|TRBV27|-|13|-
TGTGCCAGCAGTTTTGTAGGGAGCACTGAAGCTTTCTTT
CASSFVGSTEAFF
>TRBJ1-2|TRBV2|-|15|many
TGTGCCAGCAGTGACAAGGGTCTCCCGGGCTATGGCTACACCTTC
CASSDKGLPGYGYTF
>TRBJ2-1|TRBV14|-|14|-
TGTGCCAGCAGCCAGTCACTAGGTAACAATGAGCAGTTCTTC
CASSQSLGNNEQFF
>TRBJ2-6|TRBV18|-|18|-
TGTGCCAGCTCACCACCGAGGGGGGCGGCCTCTGGGGCCAACGTCCTGACTTTC
CASSPPRGAASGANVLTF
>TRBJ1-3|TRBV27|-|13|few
TGTGCCAGCAGTTTCTTCTCTGGAAACACCATATATTTT
CASSFFSGNTIYF
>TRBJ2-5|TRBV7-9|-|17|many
TGTGCCAGCAGCTTAGCGAGGCGGAGTCCAATATTGGAGACCCAGTACTTC
CASSLARRSPILETQYF
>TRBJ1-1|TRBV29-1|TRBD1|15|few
TGCAGCGTTGATAAGGGGGGGACAGGGTCCTCTGAAGCTTTCTTT
CSVDKGGTGSSEAFF
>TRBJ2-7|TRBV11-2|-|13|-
TGTGCCAGCTCCGAGGTGTACCCCTACGAGCAGTACTTC
CASSEVYPYEQYF
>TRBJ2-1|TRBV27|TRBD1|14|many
TGTGCCAGCAGTCACAGGGGATCCTACAATGAGCAGTTCTTC
CASSHRGSYNEQFF
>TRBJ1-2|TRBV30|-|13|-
TGTGCCAATTTAGGGAGCTACGCTAATGGCTACACCTTC
CANLGSYANGYTF
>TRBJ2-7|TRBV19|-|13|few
TGTGCCAGTAGTACGGACATTTCCTACGAGCAGTACTTC
CASSTDISYEQYF
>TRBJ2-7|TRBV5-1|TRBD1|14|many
TGCGCCAGCAGCCCTAGTCCCGGGACAGGGGAGCAGTACTTC
CASSPSPGTGEQYF
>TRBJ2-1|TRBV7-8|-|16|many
TGTGCCAGCAGCTTCCTTTGGAGGGGCGGCTACAATGAGCAGTTCTTC
CASSFLWRGGYNEQFF
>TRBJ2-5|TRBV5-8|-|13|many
TGTGCCAGCACCCTGTCGCCGCAAGAGACCCAGTACTTC
CASTLSPQETQYF
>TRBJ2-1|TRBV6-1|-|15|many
TGTGCCAGCAAGGCGTGGGGTGCGAAGTACAATGAGCAGTTCTTC
CASKAWGAKYNEQFF
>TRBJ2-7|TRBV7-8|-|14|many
TGTGCCAGCAGCTTTAGCCGCTCTACCTACGAGCAGTACTTC
CASSFSRSTYEQYF
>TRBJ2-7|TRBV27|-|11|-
TGTGCCAGCAGTACCTCAGGGGAGCAGTACTTC
CASSTSGEQYF
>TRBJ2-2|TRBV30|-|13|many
TGTGCCTGGAGTAGGGACATGATCGGGGAGCTGTTTTTT
CAWSRDMIGELFF
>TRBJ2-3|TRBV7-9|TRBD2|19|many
TGTGCCAGCAACCTACATAGGACTAGCGGGAGATACAGCACAGATACGCAGTATTTT
CASNLHRTSGRYSTDTQYF
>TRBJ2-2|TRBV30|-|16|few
TGTGCCTGGGGCCCAGGGAGGATATCGGGCACCGGGGAGCTGTTTTTT
CAWGPGRISGTGELFF
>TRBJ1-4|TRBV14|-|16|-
TGTGCCAGCAGCCAAGGCCTACCGGGCACTAATGGAAAACTGTTTTTT
CASSQGLPGTNGKLFF
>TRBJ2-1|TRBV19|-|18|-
TGTGCCAGTAGTATAGTTTACCCCGGCCGGGGGCCCTACAATGAGCAGTTCTTC
CASSIVYPGRGPYNEQFF
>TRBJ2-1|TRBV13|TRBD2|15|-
TGTGCCAGCAGCTTAACTAGCGACCCCTCCTACGAGCAGTTCTTC
CASSLTSDPSYEQFF
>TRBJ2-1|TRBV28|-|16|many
TGTGCCAGCAGTCCCGCAGGGGCCGGAGGTTATAATGAGCAGTTCTTC
CASSPAGAGGYNEQFF
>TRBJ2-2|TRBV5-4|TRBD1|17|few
TGTGCCAGCAGCTTGGTACCGGCGGGACAGGGCACCGGGGAGCTGTTTTTT
CASSLVPAGQGTGELFF
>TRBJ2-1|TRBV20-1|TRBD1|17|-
TGCAGTGCTAGACCCGGGACAGGGCAGAGACCCTACAATGAGCAGTTCTTC
CSARPGTGQRPYNEQFF
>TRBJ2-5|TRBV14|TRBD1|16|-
TGTGCCAGCAGCGCCCTTCCGGGACAGGTTACGGAGACCCAGTACTTC
CASSALPGQVTETQYF
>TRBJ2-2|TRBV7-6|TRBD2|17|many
TGTGCCAGCAGCTTAGGAGGTCTAGCGGCCCCAACCGGGGAGCTGTTTTTT
CASSLGGLAAPTGELFF
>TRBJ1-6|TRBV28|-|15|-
TGTGCCAGCAGTTTTCTACCGGGGGATAATTCACCCCTCCACTTT
CASSFLPGDNSPLHF
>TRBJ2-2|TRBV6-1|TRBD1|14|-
TGTGCCAGCAGACAGACAGGGGAGACCGGGGAGCTGTTTTTT
CASRQTGETGELFF
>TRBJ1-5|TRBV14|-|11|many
TGTGCCAGCAGACCCGATCAGCCCCAGCATTTT
CASRPDQPQHF
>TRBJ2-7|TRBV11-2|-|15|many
TGTGCCAGCAGCTTAGATTTTGGAGGGGCCTACGAGCAGTACTTC
CASSLDFGGAYEQYF
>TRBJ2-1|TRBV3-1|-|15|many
TGTGCCAGCAGCCCGCCGAGGGGAGGATACAATGAGCAGTTCTTC
CASSPPRGGYNEQFF